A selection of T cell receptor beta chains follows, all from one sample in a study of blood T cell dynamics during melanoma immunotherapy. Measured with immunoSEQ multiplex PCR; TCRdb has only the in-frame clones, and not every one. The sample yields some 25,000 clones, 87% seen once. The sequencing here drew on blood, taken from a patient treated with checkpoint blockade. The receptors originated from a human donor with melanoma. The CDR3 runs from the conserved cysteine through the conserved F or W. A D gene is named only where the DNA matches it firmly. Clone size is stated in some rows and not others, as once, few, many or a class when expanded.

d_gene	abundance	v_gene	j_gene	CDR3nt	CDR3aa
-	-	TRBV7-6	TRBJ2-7	TGTGCCAGCACTCGAGGGAATCCCTACGAGCAGTACTTC	CASTRGNPYEQYF
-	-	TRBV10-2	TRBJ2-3	TGCGCCAGCAGTGAAGTGGGCCACAAGTATTTT	CASSEVGHKYF
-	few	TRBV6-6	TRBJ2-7	TGTGCCAGCAGTTACTCGGAGGGGGCTGGGTACGAGCAGTACTTC	CASSYSEGAGYEQYF
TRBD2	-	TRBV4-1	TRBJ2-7	TGCGCCAGCAGCCAAGAACGGACTAGCTCCTACGAGCAGTACTTC	CASSQERTSSYEQYF
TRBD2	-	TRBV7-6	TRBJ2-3	TGTGCCAGCAGTAAGGGCCCCTCCGGGACTAGCGGACCCACAGATACGCAGTATTTT	CASSKGPSGTSGPTDTQYF
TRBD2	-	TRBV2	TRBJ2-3	TGTGCCAGCAGTCGGGGGAGGTTTGCGGGAGGAAGCGATACGCAGTATTTT	CASSRGRFAGGSDTQYF
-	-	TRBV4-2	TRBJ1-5	TGTGCCAGCAGCCCCCTCGCGCAGCCTCCCCAGCATTTT	CASSPLAQPPQHF
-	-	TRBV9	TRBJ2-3	TGTGCCAGCAGCGTATCTGGAGCGGCAGGTGATACGCAGTATTTT	CASSVSGAAGDTQYF
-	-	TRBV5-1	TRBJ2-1	TGCGCCAGCAGCTTGGGGCGGCTTCCGGACAATGAGCAGTTCTTC	CASSLGRLPDNEQFF
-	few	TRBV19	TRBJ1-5	TGTGCCAGTAGTATCTTCAGGGCATTTCAGCCCCAGCATTTT	CASSIFRAFQPQHF
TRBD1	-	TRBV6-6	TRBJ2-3	TGTGCCAGCAGCCCGGGACAGAGATACACAGATACGCAGTATTTT	CASSPGQRYTDTQYF
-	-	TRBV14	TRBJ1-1	TGTGCCAGCAGCCCTCAGAGGAACACTGAAGCTTTCTTT	CASSPQRNTEAFF
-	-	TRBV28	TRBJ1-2	TGTGCCAGCAGTTCCCGACGGGCGAGCTATGGCTACACCTTC	CASSSRRASYGYTF
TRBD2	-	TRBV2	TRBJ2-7	TGTGCCAGCAGGCAAACCGGGACTAGCGCCTACGAGCAGTACTTC	CASRQTGTSAYEQYF
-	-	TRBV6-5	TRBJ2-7	TGTGCCAGCAGTTACGCCTTTGGGGCCTACGAGCAGTACTTC	CASSYAFGAYEQYF
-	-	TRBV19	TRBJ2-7	TGTGCCAGTAGTCCAAGGCGGGGCAGGGGCGCCTACGAGCAGTACTTC	CASSPRRGRGAYEQYF
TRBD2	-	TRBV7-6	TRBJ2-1	TGTGCCAGCAGCGTGACTAGCAGAACCAATGAGCAGTTCTTC	CASSVTSRTNEQFF
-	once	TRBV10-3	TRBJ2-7	TGTGCCATCAAGACATCCGGGACCCCTGTCGTTGAGCAGTACTTC	CAIKTSGTPVVEQYF
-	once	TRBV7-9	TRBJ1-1	TGTGCCAGCAGCTTAGGAATCGGGAACACTGAAGCTTTCTTT	CASSLGIGNTEAFF
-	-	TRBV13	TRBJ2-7	TGTGCCAGCAGCTTAGCCCCCTACGAGCAGTACTTC	CASSLAPYEQYF
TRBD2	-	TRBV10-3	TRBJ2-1	TGTGCCATCAGTGACCTGAGGGAGGGCCAGGGAAATGAGCAGTTCTTC	CAISDLREGQGNEQFF
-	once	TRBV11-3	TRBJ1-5	TGTGCCAGCAGCTTAACAGGCTATTATAGCAATCAGCCCCAGCATTTT	CASSLTGYYSNQPQHF
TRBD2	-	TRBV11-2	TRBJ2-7	TGTGCCAGCAGACATCCGGGACTAGCGGGATCCTACGAGCAGTACTTC	CASRHPGLAGSYEQYF
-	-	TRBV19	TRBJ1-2	TGTGCCAGTAGTATGGAGGCCCGCAGTCCCTATGGCTACACCTTC	CASSMEARSPYGYTF
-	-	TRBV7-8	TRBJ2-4	TGTGCCAGCAGCTTATCTAGCTTCGTCCAAGCCAAAAACATTCAGTACTTC	CASSLSSFVQAKNIQYF
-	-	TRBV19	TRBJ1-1	TGTGCCAGTCGCCAGCCCCCAGGGGTCGGTTCCACTGAAGCTTTCTTT	CASRQPPGVGSTEAFF
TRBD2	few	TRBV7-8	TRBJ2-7	TGTGCCAGCAGCTACAGCGGGAAAGGCGAGCAGTACTTC	CASSYSGKGEQYF
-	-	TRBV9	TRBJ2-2	TGTGCCAGCAGCGGGACACCGAACACCGGGGAGCTGTTTTTT	CASSGTPNTGELFF
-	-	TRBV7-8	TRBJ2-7	TGTGCCAGCAGCAGGGGGGCCGGGACGGGAATAGCCTACGAGCAGTACTTC	CASSRGAGTGIAYEQYF
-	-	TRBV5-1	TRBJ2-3	TGCGCCAGCAGCTTCGTGGGGGATGTCACAGATACGCAGTATTTT	CASSFVGDVTDTQYF
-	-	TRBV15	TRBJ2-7	TGTGCCACCAGCAGAGATAGGTCCGAGCAGTACTTC	CATSRDRSEQYF
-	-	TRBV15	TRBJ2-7	TGTGCCACCAGCAGCGGAGGTGGGGCCTACGAGCAGTACTTC	CATSSGGGAYEQYF
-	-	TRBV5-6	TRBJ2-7	TGTGCCAGCAGCTTGGGCGGGATCACCTACGAGCAGTACTTC	CASSLGGITYEQYF
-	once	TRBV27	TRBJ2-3	TGTGCCAGCAGTGTAGGGGCTAGCACAGATACGCAGTATTTT	CASSVGASTDTQYF
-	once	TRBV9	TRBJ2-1	TGTGCCAGCAGCGGAATCACGAGCAATGAGCAGTTCTTC	CASSGITSNEQFF
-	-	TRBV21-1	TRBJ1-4	TGTGCCAGCAGCGCCCCTCCCAGACAGCCCGGAACTAATGAAAAACTGTTTTTT	CASSAPPRQPGTNEKLFF